The rows below give T cell receptor beta chains drawn from one sample of a study of blood T cell repertoires in COVID-19. TCRdb's copy holds only in-frame clones and misses some; the assay was immunoSEQ multiplex PCR. The sample lists about 250,000 clones; around nine tenths were seen once. The sequencing input was peripheral blood. These receptors originate from a woman aged 40 to 50 who had recovered from COVID-19. Each CDR3 is given with its conserved first and last residue. A D gene is named only where the DNA matches it firmly. Clone sizes are given selectively: once, few, many, or a class where the clone is expanded.

cdr3_length: 14
clone_size: NA
d_call: NA
v_call: TRBV5-1
j_call: TRBJ2-7
cdr3_nt: TGCGCCAGCAGCTTCGAGGCAGGGTGGCACGAGCAGTACTTC
cdr3_aa: CASSFEAGWHEQYF

cdr3_length: 16
clone_size: NA
d_call: NA
v_call: TRBV30
j_call: TRBJ1-6
cdr3_nt: TGTGCCTGGAGTGTATCTTTCCAGGTACCAAATTCACCCCTCCACTTT
cdr3_aa: CAWSVSFQVPNSPLHF

cdr3_length: 13
clone_size: NA
d_call: TRBD1
v_call: TRBV7-3
j_call: TRBJ2-5
cdr3_nt: TGTGCCAGCAGCTGGGGACAGGGAGAGACCCAGTACTTC
cdr3_aa: CASSWGQGETQYF

cdr3_length: 15
clone_size: few
d_call: TRBD1
v_call: TRBV7-9
j_call: TRBJ2-1
cdr3_nt: TGTGCCAGCAGTCCCTCCGGGACAGAGTACAATGAGCAGTTCTTC
cdr3_aa: CASSPSGTEYNEQFF

cdr3_length: 16
clone_size: NA
d_call: NA
v_call: TRBV7-2
j_call: TRBJ2-3
cdr3_nt: TGTGCCAGCAGCTTATCGGGGGTTTCTAGCACAGATACGCAGTATTTT
cdr3_aa: CASSLSGVSSTDTQYF

cdr3_length: 14
clone_size: NA
d_call: NA
v_call: TRBV6-4
j_call: TRBJ2-2
cdr3_nt: TGTGCCAGCAGTGACGCGGTGGGCACCGGGGAGCTGTTTTTT
cdr3_aa: CASSDAVGTGELFF

cdr3_length: 15
clone_size: NA
d_call: TRBD2
v_call: TRBV10-2
j_call: TRBJ2-3
cdr3_nt: TGCGCCAGCAGTAATAGCGGGGTGCACACAGATACGCAGTATTTT
cdr3_aa: CASSNSGVHTDTQYF

cdr3_length: 13
clone_size: NA
d_call: NA
v_call: TRBV6-5
j_call: TRBJ1-1
cdr3_nt: TGTGCCAGCAGTTACTCTTGGAGCACTGAAGCTTTCTTT
cdr3_aa: CASSYSWSTEAFF

cdr3_length: 13
clone_size: NA
d_call: TRBD1
v_call: TRBV10-3
j_call: TRBJ1-2
cdr3_nt: TGTGCCATCAGTGAGCAGGGGGCGTATGGCTACACCTTC
cdr3_aa: CAISEQGAYGYTF

cdr3_length: 18
clone_size: NA
d_call: TRBD2
v_call: TRBV27
j_call: TRBJ2-3
cdr3_nt: TGTGCCAGCAGTTTATCGAGAGTAGCGGGGGGAAGCACAGATACGCAGTATTTT
cdr3_aa: CASSLSRVAGGSTDTQYF

cdr3_length: 16
clone_size: NA
d_call: TRBD1
v_call: TRBV3-1/TRBV3-2
j_call: TRBJ2-1
cdr3_nt: TGTGCCAGCAGCCATTCCGACAGGGTCGGCTACAATGAGCAGTTCTTC
cdr3_aa: CASSHSDRVGYNEQFF

cdr3_length: 14
clone_size: NA
d_call: NA
v_call: TRBV9
j_call: TRBJ2-7
cdr3_nt: TGTGCCAGCAGCCCAGCAGGGGTGAACTACGAGCAGTACTTC
cdr3_aa: CASSPAGVNYEQYF

cdr3_length: 16
clone_size: NA
d_call: NA
v_call: TRBV9
j_call: TRBJ2-3
cdr3_nt: TGTGCCAGCAGCTCAGAGGGCGGGATGCTAACAGATACGCAGTATTTT
cdr3_aa: CASSSEGGMLTDTQYF

cdr3_length: 16
clone_size: NA
d_call: TRBD1
v_call: TRBV28
j_call: TRBJ1-3
cdr3_nt: TGTGCCAGCCACGCGCCAACAGGGGCTTCTTTGGACACCATATATTTT
cdr3_aa: CASHAPTGASLDTIYF

cdr3_length: 16
clone_size: once
d_call: TRBD2
v_call: TRBV9
j_call: TRBJ2-1
cdr3_nt: TGTGCCAGCAGCATGGGACTAGCGGGGGGGCAGAGTGAGCAGTTCTTC
cdr3_aa: CASSMGLAGGQSEQFF

cdr3_length: 15
clone_size: NA
d_call: TRBD2
v_call: TRBV2
j_call: TRBJ2-7
cdr3_nt: TGTGCCAGCAGTGCAAGTCTAGCGGGGCTCTACGAGCAGTACTTC
cdr3_aa: CASSASLAGLYEQYF

cdr3_length: 15
clone_size: NA
d_call: TRBD1
v_call: TRBV6-6
j_call: TRBJ1-6
cdr3_nt: TGTGCCAGCCGAACAGGGGGGAGTGGGAATTCACCCCTCCACTTT
cdr3_aa: CASRTGGSGNSPLHF

cdr3_length: 15
clone_size: NA
d_call: TRBD2
v_call: TRBV9
j_call: TRBJ2-3
cdr3_nt: TGTGCCAGCAGCGGCTCTCTAGCGGGAGTATTTACGCAGTATTTT
cdr3_aa: CASSGSLAGVFTQYF

cdr3_length: 15
clone_size: once
d_call: TRBD1
v_call: TRBV3-1/TRBV3-2
j_call: TRBJ1-2
cdr3_nt: TGTGCCAGCAGCCAGGGAATGGGACAGCTCTATGGCTACACCTTC
cdr3_aa: CASSQGMGQLYGYTF

cdr3_length: 14
clone_size: NA
d_call: NA
v_call: TRBV5-1
j_call: TRBJ2-1
cdr3_nt: TGCGCCAGCAGCCGCCGCTGGGAAGGGGATGAGCAGTTCTTC
cdr3_aa: CASSRRWEGDEQFF

cdr3_length: 17
clone_size: NA
d_call: NA
v_call: TRBV19
j_call: TRBJ1-5
cdr3_nt: TGTGCCAGTAGCTCCGGGGGTGCGCCCAGGGTGAATCAGCCCCAGCATTTT
cdr3_aa: CASSSGGAPRVNQPQHF

cdr3_length: 13
clone_size: few
d_call: NA
v_call: TRBV19
j_call: TRBJ2-7
cdr3_nt: TGTGCCAGTAGAGAACAACCAGCCTACGAGCAGTACTTC
cdr3_aa: CASREQPAYEQYF

cdr3_length: 16
clone_size: NA
d_call: NA
v_call: TRBV6-1
j_call: TRBJ1-5
cdr3_nt: TGTGCCAGCAGTGCCGGAGCAGGGGCGAAGGGTCAGCCCCAGCATTTT
cdr3_aa: CASSAGAGAKGQPQHF

cdr3_length: 16
clone_size: NA
d_call: NA
v_call: TRBV19
j_call: TRBJ1-5
cdr3_nt: TGTGCCACCGAAACGACTGACAGATATAGCAATCAGCCCCAGCATTTT
cdr3_aa: CATETTDRYSNQPQHF

cdr3_length: 13
clone_size: NA
d_call: TRBD1
v_call: TRBV6-5
j_call: TRBJ1-5
cdr3_nt: TGTGCCAGCAGCCTGGACAGGGACCAGCCCCAGCATTTT
cdr3_aa: CASSLDRDQPQHF

cdr3_length: 15
clone_size: once
d_call: TRBD2
v_call: TRBV6-2/TRBV6-3
j_call: TRBJ2-3
cdr3_nt: TGTGCCAGCAGTTACGACGGGAGGAGGGCAGATACGCAGTATTTT
cdr3_aa: CASSYDGRRADTQYF

cdr3_length: 14
clone_size: NA
d_call: TRBD1
v_call: TRBV9
j_call: TRBJ1-2
cdr3_nt: TGTGCCAGCAGCGCGACAGGGACGTCCTATGGCTACACCTTC
cdr3_aa: CASSATGTSYGYTF

cdr3_length: 14
clone_size: NA
d_call: NA
v_call: TRBV7-2
j_call: TRBJ2-2
cdr3_nt: TGTGCCAGCAGCTTAATGTCGGTAGCCGGGGAGCTGTTTTTT
cdr3_aa: CASSLMSVAGELFF

cdr3_length: 14
clone_size: NA
d_call: NA
v_call: TRBV15
j_call: TRBJ2-7
cdr3_nt: TGTGCCACCAGCAGAGATGGCAGTTTTTACGAGCAGTACTTC
cdr3_aa: CATSRDGSFYEQYF

cdr3_length: 14
clone_size: NA
d_call: TRBD2
v_call: TRBV30
j_call: TRBJ2-3
cdr3_nt: TGTGCCTCCATCCATGGCGGGAGTCTCGATACGCAGTATTTT
cdr3_aa: CASIHGGSLDTQYF

cdr3_length: 15
clone_size: NA
d_call: TRBD2
v_call: TRBV28
j_call: TRBJ2-7
cdr3_nt: TGTGCCAGCAGCATTTTAACTGGGGGGGCCTACGAGCAGTACTTC
cdr3_aa: CASSILTGGAYEQYF

cdr3_length: 15
clone_size: NA
d_call: NA
v_call: TRBV19
j_call: TRBJ2-5
cdr3_nt: TGTGCCAGTAGTATAGATCAGCGGAGTCGGGAGACCCAGTACTTC
cdr3_aa: CASSIDQRSRETQYF

cdr3_length: 14
clone_size: once
d_call: NA
v_call: TRBV18
j_call: TRBJ1-1
cdr3_nt: TGTGCCAGCTCACAGGACAGATCTCACACTGAAGCTTTCTTT
cdr3_aa: CASSQDRSHTEAFF

cdr3_length: 17
clone_size: NA
d_call: TRBD1
v_call: TRBV11-2
j_call: TRBJ2-5
cdr3_nt: TGTGCCAGCAGCTCTGATTCCGGGACAGGGGGCCGAAAGACCCAGTACTTC
cdr3_aa: CASSSDSGTGGRKTQYF

cdr3_length: 11
clone_size: NA
d_call: NA
v_call: TRBV12-3/TRBV12-4
j_call: TRBJ2-1
cdr3_nt: TGTGCCAGCAGCCGGAGGAATGAGCAGTTCTTC
cdr3_aa: CASSRRNEQFF

cdr3_length: 19
clone_size: NA
d_call: TRBD1
v_call: TRBV7-2
j_call: TRBJ1-3
cdr3_nt: TGTGCCAGCAGCTTAGTGTCGGGCAGGGGGCAAGCGAGCGGAAACACCATATATTTT
cdr3_aa: CASSLVSGRGQASGNTIYF

cdr3_length: 17
clone_size: NA
d_call: TRBD2
v_call: TRBV15
j_call: TRBJ2-4
cdr3_nt: TGTGCCACCAGCAGAGATCCGATAGCGGGGGGGAAAAACATTCAGTACTTC
cdr3_aa: CATSRDPIAGGKNIQYF

cdr3_length: 13
clone_size: NA
d_call: NA
v_call: TRBV19
j_call: TRBJ1-6
cdr3_nt: TGTGCCAGCCGACACGAGATGGATTCACCCCTCCACTTT
cdr3_aa: CASRHEMDSPLHF

cdr3_length: 15
clone_size: NA
d_call: NA
v_call: TRBV27
j_call: TRBJ2-7
cdr3_nt: TGTGCCAGCAGTTTATCGGGGCCAGGAAGCTACGAGCAGTACTTC
cdr3_aa: CASSLSGPGSYEQYF

cdr3_length: 16
clone_size: NA
d_call: TRBD2
v_call: TRBV30
j_call: TRBJ2-5
cdr3_nt: TGTGCCTGGAGTGTATGGGCGGGAGCCTACCAAGAGACCCAGTACTTC
cdr3_aa: CAWSVWAGAYQETQYF

cdr3_length: 15
clone_size: once
d_call: TRBD1
v_call: TRBV19
j_call: TRBJ2-7
cdr3_nt: TGTGCCAGTTCCCTCCGGGACAGGGAGCTCTACGAGCAGTACTTC
cdr3_aa: CASSLRDRELYEQYF

cdr3_length: 15
clone_size: NA
d_call: NA
v_call: TRBV29-1
j_call: TRBJ2-4
cdr3_nt: TGCAGCGTTGAGGGCCGAGTAGAGACCAAAAACATTCAGTACTTC
cdr3_aa: CSVEGRVETKNIQYF

cdr3_length: 16
clone_size: NA
d_call: NA
v_call: TRBV9
j_call: TRBJ2-3
cdr3_nt: TGTGCCAGCAGCGTAGACCCGGCGGGCAGCACAGATACGCAGTATTTT
cdr3_aa: CASSVDPAGSTDTQYF

cdr3_length: 15
clone_size: NA
d_call: TRBD1
v_call: TRBV7-2
j_call: TRBJ2-2
cdr3_nt: TGTGCCAGCAGCTCACAGGGGTTGAACACCGGGGAGCTGTTTTTT
cdr3_aa: CASSSQGLNTGELFF

cdr3_length: 15
clone_size: NA
d_call: NA
v_call: TRBV7-6
j_call: TRBJ2-3
cdr3_nt: TGTGCCAGCAGCTTTTCCCGGGGGGCCACAGATACGCAGTATTTT
cdr3_aa: CASSFSRGATDTQYF

cdr3_length: 19
clone_size: NA
d_call: TRBD2
v_call: TRBV27
j_call: TRBJ2-3
cdr3_nt: TGTGCCAGCAGCCTAGGGGGACTAGCGGGGGGGCCGCGCACAGATACGCAGTATTTT
cdr3_aa: CASSLGGLAGGPRTDTQYF

cdr3_length: 12
clone_size: NA
d_call: NA
v_call: TRBV11-1
j_call: TRBJ2-5
cdr3_nt: TGTGCCAGCAGACGCCAGGGTGAGACCCAGTACTTC
cdr3_aa: CASRRQGETQYF

cdr3_length: 13
clone_size: NA
d_call: NA
v_call: TRBV7-2
j_call: TRBJ2-7
cdr3_nt: TGTGCCAGTGCTACGGCTAGATCCTACGAGCAGTACTTC
cdr3_aa: CASATARSYEQYF

cdr3_length: 15
clone_size: NA
d_call: NA
v_call: TRBV7-2
j_call: TRBJ2-5
cdr3_nt: TGTGCCAGCACCTCAACGGGGGGCGACCAAGAGACCCAGTACTTC
cdr3_aa: CASTSTGGDQETQYF

cdr3_length: 15
clone_size: NA
d_call: TRBD1
v_call: TRBV19
j_call: TRBJ2-7
cdr3_nt: TGTGCCAGTAGTATAGCCGACAGGGGGGGTAGCGAGCAGTACTTC
cdr3_aa: CASSIADRGGSEQYF

cdr3_length: 15
clone_size: once
d_call: NA
v_call: TRBV6-2/TRBV6-3
j_call: TRBJ1-5
cdr3_nt: TGTGCCAGCAGTTGGGCGGGCTCGGGCAATCAGCCCCAGCATTTT
cdr3_aa: CASSWAGSGNQPQHF

cdr3_length: 17
clone_size: few
d_call: TRBD2
v_call: TRBV4-1
j_call: TRBJ2-1
cdr3_nt: TGCGCCAGCAGTTCGGCAGGCGGGAGTCGGGGCCGCGATGAGCAGTTCTTC
cdr3_aa: CASSSAGGSRGRDEQFF

cdr3_length: 15
clone_size: NA
d_call: TRBD2
v_call: TRBV6-5
j_call: TRBJ2-1
cdr3_nt: TGTGCCAGCAGTTCCACTAGCGGGGTGTTCAATGAGCAGTTCTTC
cdr3_aa: CASSSTSGVFNEQFF